A single sample gave rise to the 31 T cell receptor beta chains below, sequenced in a study of cytomegalovirus exposure and HLA in healthy donors. PCR involved 60 Vbeta and 13 Jbeta primers. Sequenced by immunoSEQ multiplex PCR; TCRdb stores in-frame clones only, minus some. The table shows about 150,000 clones, with around 72% occurring only once. The sequenced sample was PBMCs. Every receptor here comes from a middle-aged man in good health and CMV-seropositive.

The rearrangement links TRBV6-6 to TRBJ2-1, with TRBD2 identical over 7 bases. Germline V gene lookup returns CDR1 MNHNY and CDR2 SVGAGI (reference sequence). This CDR3 comprises 15 residues. J was trimmed by 7 bases and V by 4 bases; bases with no gene match: 10. For the CDR3, the DNA is TGTGCCAGCAGTTCCCGGGACTCCGGGGGGAATGAGCAGTTCTTC. It codes for CASSSRDSGGNEQFF.

The J gene is TRBJ1-1, the V gene TRBV7-2, with unresolved D. CDR1 is SGHTA and CDR2 is FQGNSA in the germline V gene. V lost 1 base and J lost 1, with 7 bases in between. The CDR3 spans 14 residues. The CDR3 sequence is CASSLGPGNTEAFF. In DNA, the CDR3 is TGTGCCAGCAGCTTAGGTCCGGGGAACACTGAAGCTTTCTTT. Looking up the rest from reference TRBV7-2 and TRBJ1-1 gives the full variable domain: GAGVSQSPSNKVTEKGKDVELRCDPISGHTALYWYRQSLGQGLEFLIYFQGNSAPDKSGLPSDRFSAERTGGSVSTLTIQRTQQEDSAVYLCASSLGPGNTEAFFGQGTRLTVV.

On this clone itself: The sample holds other DNA sequences that translate to the same CDR3. The chain recombines TRBV19 with TRBJ2-5, with 8 bases matching TRBD1. J gave up 5 bases and V 2 bases, and 10 bases lay outside the gene matches. The CDR3 is made up of 16 amino acids. Germline CDR1 and CDR2: LNHDA and SQIVND (reference sequence). Written as DNA, the CDR3 is TGTGCCAGTAGTATATCCCTCCAGGGGGCGGGGGAGACCCAGTACTTC. As protein: CASSISLQGAGETQYF.

A single count supports this clone. J is TRBJ2-7 and V is TRBV18, with a tentative D call TRBD2 (6 bases). This CDR3 is 14 amino acids long. CDR1 KGHSH and CDR2 LQKENI come from the germline V gene. Trimming took off 6 bases at V and 5 bases at J, with 17 bases between the two ends. This CDR3 reads CASSASRDFDEQYF. DNA for the CDR3: TGTGCCAGCTCGGCCTCCCGGGACTTCGACGAGCAGTACTTC.

This clone occurred a few times. The CDR3 spells CASSPRDTRGNEKLFF. In nucleotides, the CDR3 is TGTGCCAGCAGTCCTCGGGACACCAGAGGGAATGAAAAACTGTTTTTT. The V and J genes are TRBV7-9 and TRBJ1-4; a weak D match, TRBD1 (6 bases). Trimming cost V 6 bases and J 5 bases, with 19 bases left between them. CDR1 and CDR2 from the germline V gene are SEHNR and FQNEAQ (reference sequence). CDR3 length: 16 residues.

This rearrangement joins TRBV2 to TRBJ2-5; D possibly corresponds to TRBD2 (6 bases). V lost 7 bases to trimming and J lost 4 bases, with 10 bases between them. Germline CDR1 reads SNHLY; CDR2 reads FYNNEI. The CDR3 is 12 residues long. The CDR3 loop is CASTQAGETQYF. CDR3 DNA sequence: TGTGCCAGCACCCAAGCGGGAGAGACCCAGTACTTC.

The gene calls are TRBV19 and TRBJ1-2; TRBD1 aligns across 8 bases. Germline V gene sequence: CDR1 LNHDA, CDR2 SQIVND (reference sequence). With V trimmed by 7 bases and J by 5 bases, 12 bases remained unmatched. The length of the CDR3 is 15 residues. This CDR3 reads CASTPGTGGSYGYTF. The CDR3 bases are TGTGCCAGTACCCCTGGGACAGGTGGGTCTTATGGCTACACCTTC.

J is TRBJ1-1 and V is TRBV18; TRBD1 matches 7 bases. Looked up from germline, CDR1 is KGHSH and CDR2 is LQKENI. V lost 8 bases to trimming and J lost 8 bases; unmatched junction nucleotides: 17. There are 15 residues in the CDR3. The CDR3 protein is CASTGQGGIVAEAFF. The CDR3 bases are TGTGCCAGCACTGGGCAGGGGGGCATTGTGGCAGAAGCTTTCTTT.

This clone was picked up one time. CDR3 bases: TGTGCCAGCAGCCCAGTAGCGGGGGGGCCCCAAGAGACCCAGTACTTC. Translating it yields CASSPVAGGPQETQYF. The J gene is TRBJ2-5, the V gene TRBV7-7; 11 bases line up with TRBD2. The trim removed 5 bases at V and 1 base at J, leaving 6 bases unmatched. This CDR3 comprises 16 residues. From germline, CDR1 is SSHAT and CDR2 FNYEAQ (reference sequence).

V gene TRBV18 combines with J gene TRBJ1-4; TRBD1 matches 9 bases. Trimming removed 3 bases from V and 3 bases from J; junction bases left unmatched: 8. From germline, CDR1 is KGHSH and CDR2 LQKENI. The CDR3 is made up of 17 amino acids. CDR3 region: CASSPDRGREANEKLFF. The CDR3, as DNA: TGTGCCAGCTCACCGGACAGGGGCCGCGAGGCTAATGAAAAACTGTTTTTT.

This chain joins TRBV7-8 and TRBJ2-5; D is undetermined. The CDR3 runs 14 residues. V lost 1 base and J 0 bases, leaving 6 bases between the germline ends. In germline, CDR1 is SGHVS, CDR2 FQNEAQ. The CDR3 spells CASSLGVYQETQYF. In DNA, the CDR3 is TGTGCCAGCAGCTTAGGAGTGTACCAAGAGACCCAGTACTTC.

CDR3 bases: TGCAGCGTGGCCGGACTAGCGGGGGGGACCAGGGAGACCCAGTACTTC. It translates to CSVAGLAGGTRETQYF. The rearrangement joins TRBV29-1 to TRBJ2-5; TRBD2 agrees at 15 bases. Germline V gene sequence: CDR1 SQVTM, CDR2 ANQGSEA. The length of the CDR3 is 16 residues. Trimming cost V 6 bases and J 5 bases; bases outside gene matches: 10.

V and J are TRBV7-9 and TRBJ1-6; 12 bases line up with TRBD1. The V and J ends lost 5 bases and 9 bases, in that order; junction bases with no gene match: 8. This CDR3 comprises 16 residues. CDR1 and CDR2 (germline): SEHNR, FQNEAQ (reference sequence). CDR3 sequence (DNA): TGTGCCAGCAGCCAAACCGGGACAGGGGGCCTTTCACCCCTCCACTTT. It specifies CASSQTGTGGLSPLHF.

The chain couples TRBV5-1 to TRBJ2-1, with 10 nucleotides matching TRBD2. This CDR3 has 16 amino acids. Germline lookup yields CDR1 SGHRS and CDR2 YFSETQ. The trim removed 2 bases at V and 0 bases at J, leaving 2 bases unmatched. The CDR3 region has the DNA TGCGCCAGCAGCTTTAGCGGGAGGTCCTCCTACAATGAGCAGTTCTTC. Amino acids: CASSFSGRSSYNEQFF.

By frequency in the sample, this clone is medium-sized. This chain connects TRBV5-8 to TRBJ1-3; possibly TRBD1 for D (6 bases). Per the germline V gene, CDR1 is SGHTS and CDR2 is YDEGEE. Trimming took 4 bases from V and 5 from J, leaving 10 bases between them. This CDR3 contains 13 residues. This CDR3 reads CASSPDRRNTIYF. CDR3 DNA sequence: TGTGCCAGCAGCCCCGACAGGAGAAACACCATATATTTT.

The chain employs TRBV28 and TRBJ2-3; D is unclear. The CDR3 loop spans 12 amino acids. The germline gives CDR1 MDHEN, CDR2 SYDVKM. Trimming removed 6 bases from V and 0 bases from J, with 4 bases in between. CDR3 residues: CASRLSTDTQYF. The DNA for the CDR3 is TGTGCCAGCAGACTTAGCACAGATACGCAGTATTTT.

This clone was recorded once. This chain joins TRBV6-6 and TRBJ2-7; possible D gene TRBD1, 6 bases. The CDR3 totals 14 residues. Trimming removed 7 bases at V and 0 bases at J, with 13 bases between. CDR1 is MNHNY, CDR2 SVGAGI, per germline (reference sequence). This chain's CDR3 is CASKAGTTSYEQYF. CDR3 sequence (DNA): TGTGCCAGCAAGGCTGGGACAACCTCCTACGAGCAGTACTTC.

The chain combines TRBV5-1 with TRBJ2-7; no definite D call. Between the trimmed V and J ends, which lost 6 bases and 5 bases, there was a span of 18 bases. The length of the CDR3 is 14 residues. Germline CDR1 SGHRS, CDR2 YFSETQ. The CDR3 is CASNDRPSRNEQYF. CDR3 nucleotide sequence: TGCGCCAGCAATGATCGGCCCTCGAGGAACGAGCAGTACTTC.

The rearrangement uses TRBV19 and TRBJ1-2, with 10 positions matching TRBD1. Germline V CDR1 and CDR2: LNHDA, SQIVND (reference sequence). CDR3 size: 14 residues. V trimming: 3 bases; J trimming: 6 bases; junction bases outside the gene matches: 4. The CDR3 protein is CASSIRDRGNGYTF. In DNA, the CDR3 is TGTGCCAGTAGTATCCGGGACAGGGGAAATGGCTACACCTTC.

The rearrangement uses TRBV4-1 and TRBJ2-2; 8 nucleotides line up with TRBD1. CDR1 is MGHRA and CDR2 is YSYEKL in the germline V gene. Unmatched junction bases numbered 8, after V lost 1 base and J lost 4 bases. The length of the CDR3 is 17 residues. The CDR3 nucleotides are TGCGCCAGCAGCCAAGCGTTGGGGACAGGAGTCACCGGGGAGCTGTTTTTT. Protein product: CASSQALGTGVTGELFF.

The chain joins TRBV27 to TRBJ2-1; D call uncertain. Trimming pared 2 bases from V and 11 bases from J, leaving 13 bases between. Per germline, CDR1 MNHEY and CDR2 SMNVEV (reference sequence). This CDR3 is built from 13 residues. CDR3 amino acids: CASSLIPRSQQFF. In nucleotides, the CDR3 is TGTGCCAGCAGTTTAATTCCCAGATCTCAGCAGTTCTTC.

The V and J genes are TRBV7-9 and TRBJ1-2, with D perhaps matching TRBD1 (5 bases). Trimming took off 1 base at V and 7 bases at J, with 10 bases between the two ends. CDR1 and CDR2 (germline): SEHNR, FQNEAQ (reference sequence). CDR3 length equals 13 residues. CDR3 in amino acids: CASSLGAGFGYTF. DNA of the CDR3: TGTGCCAGCAGCTTAGGGGCAGGGTTTGGCTACACCTTC.

In this sample, this clone turned up a few times. The chain employs TRBV10-3 and TRBJ2-7; maybe TRBD2 (6 bases). The CDR3 sequence is 11 residues long. The V end was cut by 4 bases, the J end by 5 bases, with 6 bases between. The germline CDR1 and CDR2 sequences are ENHRY and SYGVKD. The CDR3 DNA is TGTGCCATCAGTGGGGGGGACGAGCAGTACTTC. This encodes CAISGGDEQYF.

The J gene is TRBJ1-1, the V gene TRBV19; 7 bases agree with TRBD1. The CDR3 runs 14 residues. J was trimmed by 0 bases and V by 7 bases; bases with no gene match: 5. Germline CDR1 and CDR2: LNHDA and SQIVND (reference sequence). CDR3 in DNA: TGTGCCAGTATTGGGGGACAGTTGAACACTGAAGCTTTCTTT. Translated, it gives CASIGGQLNTEAFF.

This clone came up once. V usage is TRBV29-1 and J usage is TRBJ2-1; 13 bases map to TRBD2. The CDR3 covers 17 residues. The trim removed 6 bases at V and 4 bases at J, leaving 12 bases unmatched. CDR1 is SQVTM, CDR2 ANQGSEA, per germline. The CDR3 DNA reads as TGCAGCGTACCAGGGGCCCCACTAGCGGGAGGGTACAATGAGCAGTTCTTC. Translation: CSVPGAPLAGGYNEQFF.

The CDR3 region is CASSRRDRLRDYTF. The DNA of the CDR3 is TGTGCCAGCAGCCGACGGGACAGACTTAGGGACTACACCTTC. The chain is built from TRBV7-2 and TRBJ1-2; 7 bases align to TRBD1. Looked up from germline, CDR1 is SGHTA and CDR2 is FQGNSA. J lost 10 bases, V lost 5 bases, and 13 bases had no gene match. The CDR3 has 14 residues.

The V gene is TRBV5-1, the J gene TRBJ1-1; 7 bases line up with TRBD1. V lost 0 bases to trimming and J lost 1 base; unmatched junction nucleotides: 6. This CDR3 is built from 16 residues. Germline CDR1 reads SGHRS; CDR2 reads YFSETQ. Written as DNA, the CDR3 is TGCGCCAGCAGCTTGGCGAGACAGGGAGGGAACACTGAAGCTTTCTTT. Translation gives CASSLARQGGNTEAFF.

The V and J genes are TRBV29-1 and TRBJ1-6, with D possibly TRBD1 on 6 matching bases. Per the germline V gene, CDR1 is SQVTM and CDR2 is ANQGSEA. The CDR3 spans 13 residues. V was shortened by 7 bases and J by 7 bases, with 14 bases between the two germline ends. The CDR3 loop is CSGREGVNSPLHF. CDR3 bases: TGCAGCGGTCGGGAGGGGGTAAATTCACCCCTCCACTTT.

The chain links TRBV6-5 to TRBJ1-6, with D perhaps matching TRBD1 (5 bases). This CDR3 contains 14 residues. Trimming left V 4 bases short and J 11 bases short, with 15 bases between. CDR1 and CDR2 from the germline V gene are MNHEY and SVGAGI. For the CDR3, the DNA is TGTGCCAGCAGTTCCTCTGAGCGGGGGACACCCCTCCACTTT. Protein product: CASSSSERGTPLHF.

J is TRBJ1-3 and V is TRBV5-1, with unresolved D. The V gene lost 2 bases and the J gene lost 2 bases, with 14 bases spanning the gap. The V gene's germline CDR1 is SGHRS and CDR2 YFSETQ. CDR3 length: 16 residues. CDR3 protein: CASSLERLETGNTIYF. The DNA of the CDR3 is TGCGCCAGCAGCTTAGAGAGACTGGAGACTGGAAACACCATATATTTT. The whole variable domain, remainder taken from reference TRBV5-1 and TRBJ1-3, is KAGVTQTPRYLIKTRGQQVTLSCSPISGHRSVSWYQQTPGQGLQFLFEYFSETQRNKGNFPGRFSGRQFSNSRSEMNVSTLELGDSALYLCASSLERLETGNTIYFGEGSWLTVV.

This chain joins TRBV18 and TRBJ1-2; D ambiguous. Per the germline V gene, CDR1 is KGHSH and CDR2 is LQKENI. Trimming cost V 5 bases and J 3 bases, with 16 bases left between them. This CDR3 is 15 amino acids long. The CDR3 bases are TGTGCCAGCTCATACGATTATCAGTCTTACTATGGCTACACCTTC. Its translation: CASSYDYQSYYGYTF.